This T cell receptor (beta chain) was recorded in a study of CD8+ T cells in alopecia areata. The sample holds a few counts of this clone. CDR1 and CDR2 (germline): LNHDA, SQIVND (reference sequence). There are 13 residues in the CDR3. V lost 7 bases and J lost 8; bases outside the gene matches: 7. cDNA reverse transcribed from extracted RNA served as the sequencing template. Some clones are missing from TCRdb's copy, which holds only in-frame ones; the method was immunoSEQ multiplex PCR. The sample includes about 200,000 clones, over 60% of them seen just once. Treatment of the sample: oral pan-JAK inhibitor, 5-10 mg twice daily.

The source material was CD4+ T cells sorted from blood, sampled at week 4, from a patient treated with tofacitinib. This receptor was obtained from a human donor with alopecia areata. The chain recombines TRBV19 with TRBJ1-1; TRBD1 aligns across 10 bases. For the CDR3, the DNA is TGTGCCAGTATCCGGGTGGACAGGGGGGAAGCTTTCTTT. Its translation: CASIRVDRGEAFF.